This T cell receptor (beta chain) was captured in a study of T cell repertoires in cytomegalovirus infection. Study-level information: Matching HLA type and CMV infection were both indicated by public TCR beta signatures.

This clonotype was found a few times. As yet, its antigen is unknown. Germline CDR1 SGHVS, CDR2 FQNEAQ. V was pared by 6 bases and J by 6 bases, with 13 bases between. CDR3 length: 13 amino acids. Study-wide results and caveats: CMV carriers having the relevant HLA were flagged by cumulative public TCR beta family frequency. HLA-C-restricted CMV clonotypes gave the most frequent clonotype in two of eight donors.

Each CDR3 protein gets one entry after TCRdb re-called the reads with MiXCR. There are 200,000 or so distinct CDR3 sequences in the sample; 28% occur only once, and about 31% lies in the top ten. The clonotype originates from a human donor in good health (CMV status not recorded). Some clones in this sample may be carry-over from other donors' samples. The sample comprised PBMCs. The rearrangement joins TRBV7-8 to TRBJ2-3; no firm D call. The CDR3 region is CASRRRGPDTQYF. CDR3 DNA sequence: TGTGCCAGCAGGCGCCGAGGTCCCGATACGCAGTATTTT. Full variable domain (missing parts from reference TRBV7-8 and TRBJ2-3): GAGVSQSPRYKVAKRGQDVALRCDPISGHVSLFWYQQALGQGPEFLTYFQNEAQLDKSGLPSDRFFAERPEGSVSTLKIQRTQQEDSAVYLCASRRRGPDTQYFGPGTRLTVL.